Listed here are 17 T cell receptor beta chains from one sample, sequenced in a study of cytomegalovirus exposure and HLA in healthy donors. It was with 60 Vbeta and 13 Jbeta primers that the PCR ran. The assay was immunoSEQ multiplex PCR, and TCRdb's table has in-frame clones only and misses some. The data contain more than 100,000 clones, 60% to 85% of them singletons. Material: PBMCs. The receptors were gathered from a middle-aged woman in good health and CMV-seropositive.

This clone occurred a few times. The genes are TRBV5-1 and TRBJ1-1, with unresolved D. V lost 1 base and J 2 bases, leaving 9 bases between the germline ends. CDR1 is SGHRS, CDR2 YFSETQ, per germline. This CDR3 contains 14 residues. Written as DNA, the CDR3 is TGCGCCAGCAGCTTGCGTCGGTCTAACACTGAAGCTTTCTTT. It codes for CASSLRRSNTEAFF. The variable domain in full, completed from reference TRBV5-1 and TRBJ1-1, reads KAGVTQTPRYLIKTRGQQVTLSCSPISGHRSVSWYQQTPGQGLQFLFEYFSETQRNKGNFPGRFSGRQFSNSRSEMNVSTLELGDSALYLCASSLRRSNTEAFFGQGTRLTVV.

This clone was counted only a few times. The chain is built from TRBV5-4 and TRBJ2-3, with D hard to call. V lost 2 bases to trimming and J lost 2 bases, with 9 bases between them. The CDR3 totals 14 residues. Germline CDR1 is SGHNT and CDR2 is YYREEE (reference sequence). CDR3: CASSFPGSTDTQYF. CDR3 DNA: TGTGCCAGCAGCTTCCCCGGGTCCACAGATACGCAGTATTTT.

This chain links TRBV4-2 with TRBJ1-2; 8 bases are a match to TRBD1. The CDR3 length is 12 residues. V was clipped by 4 bases and J by 8 bases; unmatched bases: 3. From germline, CDR1 is LGHNA and CDR2 YNFKEQ. The CDR3, as DNA: TGTGCCAGCAGCCCGGACAGGGAGGGCTACACCTTC. This codes for CASSPDREGYTF.

This chain uses TRBV7-9 with TRBJ2-7; 8 nucleotides agree with TRBD1. V dropped 5 bases and J dropped 6; count of bases not matched to a gene: 9. The CDR3 has 14 residues. The germline gives CDR1 SEHNR, CDR2 FQNEAQ (reference sequence). CDR3 protein: CASSLTDRAGEQYF. The CDR3 coding sequence is TGTGCCAGCAGCCTCACGGACAGGGCGGGCGAGCAGTACTTC.

V gene TRBV6-1 combines with J gene TRBJ1-2; D ambiguous. The ends were cut back, 4 bases at V and 4 bases at J, with 10 bases in the middle. This CDR3 is built from 13 residues. The germline CDR1 and CDR2 sequences are MNHNS and SASEGT. DNA of the CDR3: TGTGCCAGCAGTGGAGCCCGACTCTATGGCTACACCTTC. Translated: CASSGARLYGYTF.

V usage is TRBV4-1 and J usage is TRBJ2-1; 9 bases align to TRBD2. CDR1 is MGHRA, CDR2 YSYEKL, per germline. This CDR3 has 15 amino acids. V gave up 0 bases and J gave up 14 bases; unmatched junction bases: 11. The CDR3 reads CASSQDLGTSRGEFF. The CDR3 DNA is TGCGCCAGCAGCCAAGATCTCGGGACTAGCAGGGGAGAGTTCTTC.

The chain employs TRBV5-6 and TRBJ2-5; 9 bases fit TRBD2. V shed 6 bases and J 10 bases; nucleotides not matched to a gene: 28. The CDR3 runs 19 residues. The V gene's germline CDR1 is SGHDT and CDR2 YYEEEE. CDR3 residues: CASTSPRGRRAGGIEGQYF. CDR3 sequence (DNA): TGTGCCAGCACCTCCCCCCGGGGCCGGCGAGCGGGGGGCATCGAGGGCCAGTACTTC.

The rearrangement uses TRBV6-4 and TRBJ2-7; D unclear. Germline CDR1 reads MRHNA; CDR2 reads SNTAGT. This CDR3 is 11 amino acids long. Trimming removed 0 bases at V and 6 bases at J, with 3 bases between. CDR3 residues: CASSDSAEQYF. Written as DNA, the CDR3 is TGTGCCAGCAGTGACTCAGCCGAGCAGTACTTC.

The V and J genes are TRBV10-3 and TRBJ2-1; 9 nucleotides agree with TRBD2. The CDR3 totals 15 residues. The germline V gene encodes CDR1 ENHRY and CDR2 SYGVKD. The trim removed 7 bases at V and 4 bases at J, leaving 8 bases unmatched. CDR3 nucleotide sequence: TGTGCCATCAATAGCGGGAGTCCCGCATACAATGAGCAGTTCTTC. Translating gives CAINSGSPAYNEQFF.

This clone has just one count. This rearrangement joins TRBV7-9 to TRBJ2-1; a possible D gene is TRBD1 (6 bases). This CDR3 region has 13 residues. The V and J ends lost 1 base and 10 bases respectively, with 11 bases between them. Germline V gives CDR1 SEHNR, CDR2 FQNEAQ (reference sequence). Here the CDR3 DNA reads TGTGCCAGCAGCTTAGATGCAGGGGTAGAGCAGTTCTTC. Translating it yields CASSLDAGVEQFF.

The chain uses TRBV21-1 and TRBJ1-5; the DNA was not used to check the table's D call, TRBD1. TRBV21-1 is an annotated pseudogene. The CDR3 length is 20 residues. The CDR3 loop is CASSKAGEIGQGYSNQPQHF. The CDR3, as DNA: TGTGCCAGCAGCAAAGCAGGCGAAATTGGACAGGGGTATAGCAATCAGCCCCAGCATTTT.

This clone occurred a few times. The V and J genes are TRBV5-4 and TRBJ2-2; 8 nucleotides align to TRBD1. Germline V gene data show CDR1 as SGHNT and CDR2 as YYREEE (reference sequence). Losses at the gene ends were 4 bases for V and 5 bases for J; bases not matched to a gene: 10. The CDR3 runs 16 residues. The CDR3 coding sequence is TGTGCCAGCAGCCCAGAAAGGACAGGGTTTACCGGGGAGCTGTTTTTT. This sequence encodes CASSPERTGFTGELFF.

This CDR3 is CASSRPGTGYGYTF. The CDR3 DNA reads TGTGCCAGCAGCCGACCGGGGACAGGCTATGGCTACACCTTC. The V and J genes are TRBV5-6 and TRBJ1-2; the match to TRBD1 covers 8 bases. This CDR3 is built from 14 residues. J gave up 4 bases and V 4 bases, and 6 bases lay outside the gene matches. Germline V lookup: CDR1 SGHDT, CDR2 YYEEEE.

CDR3: CASSRRLVGNEQFF. DNA for the CDR3: TGTGCCAGCAGCCGAAGACTAGTAGGTAATGAGCAGTTCTTC. This chain links TRBV7-2 with TRBJ2-1; possibly TRBD2 for D (6 bases). The CDR3 runs to 14 residues. Trimming left V 5 bases short and J 7 bases short, with 15 bases between. The V gene's germline CDR1 is SGHTA and CDR2 FQGNSA.

V usage is TRBV7-3 and J usage is TRBJ2-3; 8 nucleotides line up with TRBD1. There are 15 residues in the CDR3. V shed 2 bases and J 5 bases; nucleotides not matched to a gene: 6. Germline V CDR1 and CDR2: SGHTA, FQGTGA. This CDR3 is CASSLGQGKGDTQYF. CDR3 nucleotide sequence: TGTGCCAGCAGCTTAGGACAGGGCAAGGGAGATACGCAGTATTTT.

This chain links TRBV5-1 with TRBJ2-5; perhaps TRBD2 as D (5 bases). This CDR3 has 15 residues. Trimming took 0 bases from V and 4 from J, leaving 13 bases between them. Germline V gives CDR1 SGHRS, CDR2 YFSETQ. CDR3 in amino acids: CASSLGRRVGETQYF. The DNA for the CDR3 is TGCGCCAGCAGCTTGGGACGGCGGGTAGGAGAGACCCAGTACTTC.

This sequence joins TRBV18 and TRBJ2-1; the D gene is possibly TRBD1 (7 bases). V was shortened by 3 bases and J by 0 bases, with 9 bases between the two germline ends. Germline V gene lookup returns CDR1 KGHSH and CDR2 LQKENI. The CDR3 runs 15 residues. The DNA for the CDR3 is TGTGCCAGCTCACCCCAGGGGGGCTCCTACAATGAGCAGTTCTTC. Translation gives CASSPQGGSYNEQFF.